A single sample is the source of the 28 T cell receptor beta chains below, sequenced in a study of cytomegalovirus exposure and HLA in healthy donors. In the PCR, 60 Vbeta and 13 Jbeta primers were used. Only in-frame clones appear in the TCRdb table, and some are missing; sequencing was by immunoSEQ multiplex PCR. In the table there are approximately 150,000 clones, about 74% of which are singletons. Source material: PBMCs. Every receptor here comes from a woman aged 55-70 years in good health and CMV-seronegative.

This clone appeared a few times. The rearrangement uses TRBV7-9 and TRBJ1-3; no reliable D call. V dropped 4 bases and J dropped 1 base, with 11 bases sitting between them. The germline V gene has CDR1 SEHNR and CDR2 FQNEAQ (reference sequence). CDR3 size: 15 residues. This CDR3 reads CASSSPTESGNTIYF. CDR3 sequence (DNA): TGTGCCAGCAGCTCCCCCACAGAGTCTGGAAACACCATATATTTT.

The chain links TRBV6-1 to TRBJ1-5; D call uncertain. Trimming took 10 bases from V and 1 from J, leaving 11 bases between them. The CDR3 is 13 amino acids. Germline CDR1 reads MNHNS; CDR2 reads SASEGT. CDR3 region: CATTLQSNQPQHF. The CDR3 nucleotides are TGTGCCACGACGCTACAGAGCAATCAGCCCCAGCATTTT.

V gene TRBV14 combines with J gene TRBJ2-7; D possibly corresponds to TRBD2 (5 bases). The V gene lost 4 bases and the J gene lost 2 bases, with 12 bases spanning the gap. Per the germline V gene, CDR1 is SGHDN and CDR2 is FVKESK. CDR3 length: 14 residues. The CDR3 reads CASSPSERTYEQYF. DNA of the CDR3: TGTGCCAGCAGCCCTTCAGAGCGGACCTACGAGCAGTACTTC.

The chain links TRBV2 to TRBJ2-2; TRBD1 agrees at 8 bases. Germline V CDR1 and CDR2: SNHLY, FYNNEI. V trimming: 4 bases; J trimming: 4 bases; junction bases outside the gene matches: 14. The CDR3 sequence is 18 residues long. CDR3 sequence (DNA): TGTGCCAGCAGTGCTGGCAGGGGGCGTTCCCCCCCCACCGGGGAGCTGTTTTTT. It specifies CASSAGRGRSPPTGELFF.

The CDR3 is CASSLLAGADTQYF. The CDR3 region has the DNA TGTGCCAGCAGTCTACTAGCGGGAGCTGATACGCAGTATTTT. The chain recombines TRBV28 with TRBJ2-3; TRBD2 matches at 11 bases. V lost 5 bases, J lost 6 bases, and 4 bases stayed unmatched. The V gene's germline CDR1 is MDHEN and CDR2 SYDVKM. The CDR3 sequence is 14 residues long. Full variable domain (missing parts from reference TRBV28 and TRBJ2-3): DVKVTQSSRYLVKRTGEKVFLECVQDMDHENMFWYRQDPGLGLRLIYFSYDVKMKEKGDIPEGYSVSREKKERFSLILESASTNQTSMYLCASSLLAGADTQYFGPGTRLTVL.

The rearrangement joins TRBV7-9 to TRBJ2-7; D ambiguous. CDR1 and CDR2 (germline): SEHNR, FQNEAQ (reference sequence). The V end was cut by 0 bases, the J end by 0 bases, with 9 bases between. The length of the CDR3 is 15 residues. The DNA for the CDR3 is TGTGCCAGCAGCTTAGCCCCAGTCAGCTCCTACGAGCAGTACTTC. Encoded protein: CASSLAPVSSYEQYF.

This clone was observed a handful of times. The J gene is TRBJ2-7, the V gene TRBV21-1; no DNA check was done on the table's D call, TRBD1. TRBV21-1 is recorded as a pseudogene. The CDR3 runs 13 residues. The CDR3 here is CASSSQGFYEQYF. The CDR3 DNA reads TGTGCCAGCAGCTCACAGGGCTTCTACGAGCAGTACTTC.

The CDR3 DNA sequence: TGTGCCAGTAGTATAGGCGGGAGTGTAACAGATACGCAGTATTTT. It codes for CASSIGGSVTDTQYF. This sequence joins TRBV19 and TRBJ2-3; 7 nucleotides match TRBD2. V gave up 1 base and J gave up 3 bases; unmatched junction bases: 4. This CDR3 is built from 15 residues. Germline V CDR1 and CDR2: LNHDA, SQIVND (reference sequence).

V gene TRBV2 combines with J gene TRBJ2-5, with 11 positions matching TRBD1. The end of the DNA fits TRBJ2-7 better, so the J call may be wrong. CDR3 length: 12 amino acids. CDR1 SNHLY and CDR2 FYNNEI come from the germline V gene. CDR3: CASWDRGDEQYF. CDR3 in DNA: TGTGCCAGTTGGGACAGGGGGGACGAGCAGTACTTC.

This clone was seen more than once but under ten times. The gene calls are TRBV5-4 and TRBJ2-1; TRBD2 is a possible D gene (6 bases). The CDR3 length is 13 residues. Looked up from germline, CDR1 is SGHNT and CDR2 is YYREEE (reference sequence). Trimming cost V 4 bases and J 2 bases, with 7 bases left between them. The CDR3 DNA reads as TGTGCCAGCAGCCGCGGGACCTACAATGAGCAGTTCTTC. Its protein is CASSRGTYNEQFF.

This clone occurred once. In DNA, the CDR3 is TGTGCCAGCAGTTCCAGACGGGGTGGAAACACCATATATTTT. It yields the protein CASSSRRGGNTIYF. The chain is built from TRBV27 and TRBJ1-3; no definite D call. The germline V and J ends were trimmed by 4 bases and 3 bases, with 10 bases remaining between them. Germline CDR1 is MNHEY and CDR2 is SMNVEV (reference sequence). The CDR3 extends over 14 amino acids.

The genes are TRBV11-2 and TRBJ2-7, with TRBD2 matching 12 bases. CDR3 size: 16 residues. CDR1 is SGHAT, CDR2 FQNNGV, per germline. Trimming took 5 bases from V and 2 from J; bases not matched to a gene: 7. In DNA, the CDR3 is TGTGCCAGCAGCCATGGGACTAGCGGGTACCCCTACGAGCAGTACTTC. It translates to CASSHGTSGYPYEQYF.

The rearrangement links TRBV28 to TRBJ2-1; 8 bases match TRBD2. Germline CDR1 reads MDHEN; CDR2 reads SYDVKM. The CDR3 sequence is 16 residues long. With V trimmed by 4 bases and J by 1 base, 6 bases remained unmatched. CDR3 bases: TGTGCCAGCAGTTCCCCACTAGCGGAGTCCTACAATGAGCAGTTCTTC. It specifies CASSSPLAESYNEQFF.

The chain is built from TRBV6-6 and TRBJ2-1, with 14 positions matching TRBD2. Germline assignment: CDR1 MNHNY and CDR2 SVGAGI (reference sequence). J lost 10 bases, V lost 8 bases, and 7 bases had no gene match. The CDR3 has 14 amino acids. The CDR3 is CASGSGLAGDEQFF. The CDR3 nucleotides read TGTGCCAGCGGCTCGGGACTAGCGGGGGACGAGCAGTTCTTC.

For the CDR3, the DNA is TGTGCCAGCAGAACAACCCAGGGGGTTGGGATGAACACTGAAGCTTTCTTT. Amino acids: CASRTTQGVGMNTEAFF. The chain links TRBV5-8 to TRBJ1-1, with 7 nucleotides matching TRBD1. The CDR3 has 17 residues. Looked up from germline, CDR1 is SGHTS and CDR2 is YDEGEE. V shed 5 bases, J shed 0 bases, and the junction held 13 bases outside the gene matches.

The J gene is TRBJ2-7, the V gene TRBV5-1, with a weak D call TRBD1 (5 bases). This CDR3 is built from 15 residues. V lost 4 bases and J 4 bases, leaving 18 bases between the germline ends. From germline, CDR1 is SGHRS and CDR2 YFSETQ. The chain's CDR3 is CASSTLGQVNYEQYF. The CDR3 DNA sequence: TGCGCCAGCAGCACCCTGGGGCAGGTAAATTACGAGCAGTACTTC.

The chain couples TRBV7-2 to TRBJ2-2, with D maybe TRBD1 (6 bases). V shed 0 bases and J shed 4 bases, with 9 bases lying between them. This CDR3 has 15 amino acids. Per the germline V gene, CDR1 is SGHTA and CDR2 is FQGNSA. The CDR3 reads CASSLAGHSTGELFF. CDR3 DNA: TGTGCCAGCAGCTTAGCGGGACACAGCACCGGGGAGCTGTTTTTT.

This CDR3 reads CASSLLTAGNNEQFF. The CDR3 DNA reads TGTGCCAGCAGTTTACTGACTGCGGGTAACAATGAGCAGTTCTTC. The chain uses TRBV27 and TRBJ2-1, with D tentatively TRBD2 (5 bases). Trimming pared 2 bases from V and 5 bases from J, leaving 13 bases between. The CDR3 contains 15 residues. Per germline, CDR1 MNHEY and CDR2 SMNVEV (reference sequence).

The chain combines TRBV12-5 with TRBJ2-1, with a possible D match to TRBD2 (6 bases). The germline gives CDR1 LGHNT, CDR2 FRNRAP. V was cut by 1 base and J by 4 bases, with 17 bases left in between. The CDR3 contains 17 residues. The CDR3: CASGLASRRGEYNEQFF. The CDR3 region has the DNA TGTGCTAGTGGTTTGGCCTCGCGGCGGGGAGAATACAATGAGCAGTTCTTC.

The V call is TRBV18, the J call TRBJ2-1; 12 bases are shared with TRBD2. V lost 2 bases and J lost 8; bases outside the gene matches: 4. The CDR3 is made up of 15 amino acids. Per the germline V gene, CDR1 is KGHSH and CDR2 is LQKENI. CDR3 coding DNA: TGTGCCAGCTCACCAGGGCTAGCGGGAGGGTATGAGCAGTTCTTC. Its translation is CASSPGLAGGYEQFF.

The chain joins TRBV27 to TRBJ1-2; D unresolved. The V gene's germline CDR1 is MNHEY and CDR2 SMNVEV (reference sequence). The CDR3 is 14 residues long. Trimming removed 2 bases from V and 5 bases from J, with 12 bases in between. CDR3 sequence reads: CASSLGTNGYGYTF. The CDR3 region has the DNA TGTGCCAGCAGTTTAGGAACCAACGGGTATGGCTACACCTTC.

The gene calls are TRBV5-6 and TRBJ2-5; the match to TRBD1 covers 7 bases. This CDR3 region has 14 residues. Germline V CDR1 and CDR2: SGHDT, YYEEEE. V dropped 2 bases and J dropped 2; count of bases not matched to a gene: 3. DNA for the CDR3: TGTGCCAGCAGCTTAGGACAGGCGCAAGAGACCCAGTACTTC. Translating gives CASSLGQAQETQYF.

This clone is a singleton in its sample. V usage is TRBV28 and J usage is TRBJ1-1; D unclear. V lost 1 base and J 8 bases, leaving 8 bases between the germline ends. The germline CDR1 and CDR2 sequences are MDHEN and SYDVKM. The CDR3 has 12 residues. The CDR3 DNA follows: TGTGCCAGCAGTTTATTCGGGAAAGAAGCTTTCTTT. It translates to CASSLFGKEAFF.

The chain is built from TRBV5-4 and TRBJ2-3; 8 nucleotides align to TRBD2. From germline, CDR1 is SGHNT and CDR2 YYREEE (reference sequence). CDR3 length: 16 amino acids. Trimming at V came to 0 bases and at J to 0 bases, leaving 3 bases not matched to a gene. DNA of the CDR3: TGTGCCAGCAGCTTGGGTAGCGGGGCTAGCACAGATACGCAGTATTTT. This sequence encodes CASSLGSGASTDTQYF. The whole variable domain, remainder taken from reference TRBV5-4 and TRBJ2-3, is ETGVTQSPTHLIKTRGQQVTLRCSSQSGHNTVSWYQQALGQGPQFIFQYYREEENGRGNFPPRFSGLQFPNYSSELNVNALELDDSALYLCASSLGSGASTDTQYFGPGTRLTVL.

The gene calls are TRBV5-5 and TRBJ1-2; D possibly corresponds to TRBD1 (6 bases). This CDR3 spans 14 amino acids. The germline CDR1 and CDR2 sequences are SGHKS and YYEKEE (reference sequence). V dropped 4 bases and J dropped 4 bases, with 14 bases sitting between them. Here the CDR3 DNA reads TGTGCCAGCAGCCCCGGACAGCCCTTCTATGGCTACACCTTC. Translation: CASSPGQPFYGYTF. Supplemented by reference TRBV5-5 and TRBJ1-2, the full variable domain reads DAGVTQSPTHLIKTRGQQVTLRCSPISGHKSVSWYQQVLGQGPQFIFQYYEKEERGRGNFPDRFSARQFPNYSSELNVNALLLGDSALYLCASSPGQPFYGYTFGSGTRLTVV.

The chain links TRBV7-6 to TRBJ2-7; 7 bases align to TRBD1. The CDR3 has 13 amino acids. The J segment lost 3 bases and the V segment lost 5 bases, leaving 4 bases of the junction unmatched. Germline V CDR1 and CDR2: SGHVS, FNYEAQ. CDR3 sequence (DNA): TGTGCCAGCAGCGAACGGGACAGCTACGAGCAGTACTTC. This encodes CASSERDSYEQYF.

Concerning this clone itself: Relative to the germline gene, one junction end is altered; a read error may explain this. The chain has TRBV6-5 and TRBJ1-2; TRBD1 might be the D (5 bases). The CDR3 length is 13 residues. Germline loops: CDR1 MNHEY, CDR2 SVGAGI. CDR3 bases: TGTGCCAGCAGTGACACGGGACTTAACGTCCGCTTGTTC. Amino acid sequence: CASSDTGLNVRLF.

The CDR3 loop is CASSPTGATEAFF. In DNA form, the CDR3 reads TGTGCCAGTAGCCCGACAGGGGCCACTGAAGCTTTCTTT. This chain links TRBV19 with TRBJ1-1; 8 bases line up with TRBD1. This CDR3 comprises 13 residues. The V gene end was trimmed by 6 bases and the J gene end by 4 bases; junction bases not matched to a gene: 4. Germline assignment: CDR1 LNHDA and CDR2 SQIVND (reference sequence). Supplemented by reference TRBV19 and TRBJ1-1, the full variable domain reads DGGITQSPKYLFRKEGQNVTLSCEQNLNHDAMYWYRQDPGQGLRLIYYSQIVNDFQKGDIAEGYSVSREKKESFPLTVTSAQKNPTAFYLCASSPTGATEAFFGQGTRLTVV.